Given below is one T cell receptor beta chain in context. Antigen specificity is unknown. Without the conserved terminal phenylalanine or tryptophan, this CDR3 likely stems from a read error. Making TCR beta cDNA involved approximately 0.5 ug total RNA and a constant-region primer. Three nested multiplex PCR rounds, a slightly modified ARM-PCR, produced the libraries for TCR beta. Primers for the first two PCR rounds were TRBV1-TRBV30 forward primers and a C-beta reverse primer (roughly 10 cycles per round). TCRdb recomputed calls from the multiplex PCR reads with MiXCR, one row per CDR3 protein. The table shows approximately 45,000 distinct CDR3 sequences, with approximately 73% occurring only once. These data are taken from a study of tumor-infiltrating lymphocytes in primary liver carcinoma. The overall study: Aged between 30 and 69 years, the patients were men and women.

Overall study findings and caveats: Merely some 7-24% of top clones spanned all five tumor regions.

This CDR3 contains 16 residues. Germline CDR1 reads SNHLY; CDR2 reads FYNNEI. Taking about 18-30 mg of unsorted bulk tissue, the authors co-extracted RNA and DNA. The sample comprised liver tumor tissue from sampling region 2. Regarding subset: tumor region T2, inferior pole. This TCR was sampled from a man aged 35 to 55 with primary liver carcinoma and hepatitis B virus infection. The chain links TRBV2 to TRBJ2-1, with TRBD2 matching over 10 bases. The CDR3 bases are TGTGCCAGCAGGTTCGGACTAGCGGTCTTTTACAGTGAGCAGTTCTCC. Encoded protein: CASRFGLAVFYSEQFS.